The 15 T cell receptor beta chains presented below share a single source sample, sequenced in a study of blood T cell repertoires in COVID-19. Data came from immunoSEQ multiplex PCR; TCRdb stores just in-frame clones and leaves some out. The sample carries 290,000 or so clones, about 90% recorded once. The sequenced material came from PBMCs or T cells enriched from blood (not recorded which). The receptors originated from a woman aged 18-29 years with acute COVID-19.

The V gene is TRBV7-3, the J gene TRBJ2-3, with 11 bases matching TRBD2. V shed 2 bases and J 2 bases; nucleotides not matched to a gene: 9. The germline V gene has CDR1 SGHTA and CDR2 FQGTGA. The CDR3 has 18 amino acids. Here the CDR3 reads CASSLRALAGVTTDTQYF. The CDR3 coding sequence is TGTGCCAGCAGCTTACGCGCACTAGCGGGAGTCACCACAGATACGCAGTATTTT.

The chain is built from TRBV5-1 and TRBJ1-2; D call uncertain. Trimming shortened V by 0 bases and J by 8 bases, and 20 bases separated the two germline ends. CDR3 length equals 16 residues. CDR1 is SGHRS, CDR2 YFSETQ, per germline. The CDR3 sequence is CASSLGTAQTGWGYTF. Here the CDR3 DNA reads TGCGCCAGCAGCTTGGGTACAGCCCAAACGGGATGGGGCTACACCTTC.

The gene calls are TRBV28 and TRBJ2-7, with 13 bases identical to TRBD2. Per the germline V gene, CDR1 is MDHEN and CDR2 is SYDVKM. V trimming: 8 bases; J trimming: 6 bases; junction bases outside the gene matches: 13. CDR3 length: 16 amino acids. The chain's CDR3 is CASSTWGTSGRVEQYF. The CDR3 nucleotides are TGTGCCAGCTCAACCTGGGGAACTAGCGGGAGGGTCGAGCAGTACTTC.

Notes on this clone: Other DNA sequences within the sample encode an identical CDR3. V is TRBV19 and J is TRBJ1-5; D might be TRBD1 (5 bases). Trimming stripped 8 bases from V and 1 base from J, with 12 bases between. Germline V gene sequence: CDR1 LNHDA, CDR2 SQIVND (reference sequence). The CDR3 loop spans 14 amino acids. DNA for the CDR3: TGTGCCAGTTCACTGGGGCAAAGCAATCAGCCCCAGCATTTT. Encoded protein: CASSLGQSNQPQHF.

Points on this clone: The same CDR3 also results from other DNA sequences found in this sample. J is TRBJ1-2 and V is TRBV18; D unclear. Germline V lookup: CDR1 KGHSH, CDR2 LQKENI. The CDR3 has 13 amino acids. With 2 bases removed from V and 3 bases from J, the gap between germline ends came to 7 bases. CDR3 nucleotides: TGTGCCAGCTCACCAGGGCAGGACTATGGCTACACCTTC. This gives the protein CASSPGQDYGYTF.

The J gene is TRBJ1-3, the V gene TRBV13; TRBD1 matches 7 bases. The CDR3 has 16 amino acids. CDR1 is PRHDT, CDR2 FYEKMQ, per germline (reference sequence). The V gene end was trimmed by 1 base and the J gene end by 0 bases; junction bases not matched to a gene: 3. DNA for the CDR3: TGTGCCAGCAGCTTAGCGACAGGGAGCTCTGGAAACACCATATATTTT. Its protein is CASSLATGSSGNTIYF.

This chain joins TRBV13 and TRBJ1-2; 7 bases are a match to TRBD1. The CDR3 contains 15 residues. Germline assignment: CDR1 PRHDT and CDR2 FYEKMQ (reference sequence). The V gene end was trimmed by 1 base and the J gene end by 1 base; junction bases not matched to a gene: 3. The CDR3 here is CASSLDTGVNYGYTF. For the CDR3, the DNA is TGTGCCAGCAGCTTAGACACAGGGGTTAACTATGGCTACACCTTC.

V usage is TRBV7-3 and J usage is TRBJ1-6; D is ambiguous. V gave up 4 bases and J gave up 0 bases, with 7 bases separating them. CDR3 length: 15 amino acids. Germline CDR1 SGHTA, CDR2 FQGTGA. CDR3 in DNA: TGTGCCAGCAGCTACGGGATCTCCTATAATTCACCCCTCCACTTT. As protein: CASSYGISYNSPLHF.

The chain couples TRBV5-1 to TRBJ1-5; 7 nucleotides line up with TRBD1. Germline-derived CDR1 and CDR2 are SGHRS and YFSETQ. The CDR3 has 14 residues. The ends lost 4 bases at V and 3 bases at J; junction bases unmatched: 4. The DNA for the CDR3 is TGCGCCAGCAGCACGGGACAGAACAATCAGCCCCAGCATTTT. Translation: CASSTGQNNQPQHF. The full variable domain, completed using reference TRBV5-1 and TRBJ1-5, is KAGVTQTPRYLIKTRGQQVTLSCSPISGHRSVSWYQQTPGQGLQFLFEYFSETQRNKGNFPGRFSGRQFSNSRSEMNVSTLELGDSALYLCASSTGQNNQPQHFGDGTRLSIL.

The chain uses TRBV7-2 and TRBJ1-3; a weak D match, TRBD1 (6 bases). V lost 3 bases to trimming and J lost 7 bases, with 16 bases between them. Per the germline V gene, CDR1 is SGHTA and CDR2 is FQGNSA. This CDR3 has 15 residues. CDR3 nucleotides: TGTGCCAGCAGCTTTATTTTGGACAGTTCGAACACCATATATTTT. Protein: CASSFILDSSNTIYF. Together with reference TRBV7-2 and TRBJ1-3, the CDR3 gives the full variable domain: GAGVSQSPSNKVTEKGKDVELRCDPISGHTALYWYRQSLGQGLEFLIYFQGNSAPDKSGLPSDRFSAERTGGSVSTLTIQRTQQEDSAVYLCASSFILDSSNTIYFGEGSWLTVV.

The chain carries TRBV4-1 and TRBJ2-7; no firm D call. Per germline, CDR1 MGHRA and CDR2 YSYEKL. Trimming shortened V by 0 bases and J by 3 bases, and 6 bases separated the two germline ends. The CDR3 extends over 13 amino acids. The CDR3, as DNA: TGCGCCAGCAGCCAAGAGGAGCGCTACGAGCAGTACTTC. Its translation: CASSQEERYEQYF.

This clone came up a few times. The CDR3 bases are TGTGCCAGCAGCTTAGCTGGGGGAGGTCAGCCCCAGCATTTT. Its protein is CASSLAGGGQPQHF. The chain joins TRBV7-2 to TRBJ1-5, with a possible D match to TRBD1 (5 bases). Trimming took off 0 bases at V and 6 bases at J, with 9 bases between the two ends. Germline loops: CDR1 SGHTA, CDR2 FQGNSA. The CDR3 length is 14 residues.

J is TRBJ1-5 and V is TRBV30; 7 bases are shared with TRBD1. CDR3 length: 13 residues. Germline V gene sequence: CDR1 GTSNPN, CDR2 SVGIG (reference sequence). The trim removed 1 base at V and 5 bases at J, leaving 2 bases unmatched. CDR3 in amino acids: CAWSGQGDQPQHF. The DNA for the CDR3 is TGTGCCTGGAGTGGACAGGGCGATCAGCCCCAGCATTTT.

The chain couples TRBV29-1 to TRBJ1-2; 8 bases are a match to TRBD1. The CDR3 covers 15 residues. Trimming at V came to 4 bases and at J to 4 bases, leaving 11 bases not matched to a gene. Germline CDR1 reads SQVTM; CDR2 reads ANQGSEA. CDR3 nucleotide sequence: TGCAGCGTTGCTCTGGGACAGGTGATCATCTATGGCTACACCTTC. This sequence encodes CSVALGQVIIYGYTF. The full variable domain, with the rest looked up from reference TRBV29-1 and TRBJ1-2, is SAVISQKPSRDICQRGTSLTIQCQVDSQVTMMFWYRQQPGQSLTLIATANQGSEATYESGFVIDKFPISRPNLTFSTLTVSNMSPEDSSIYLCSVALGQVIIYGYTFGSGTRLTVV.

V usage is TRBV2 and J usage is TRBJ1-1; 9 bases agree with TRBD1. V shed 6 bases and J 3 bases; nucleotides not matched to a gene: 8. Germline V gene sequence: CDR1 SNHLY, CDR2 FYNNEI. The CDR3 is made up of 15 amino acids. The chain's CDR3 is CASRGTGRGYTEAFF. The CDR3 DNA follows: TGTGCCAGCAGGGGGACAGGGCGAGGGTACACTGAAGCTTTCTTT.